This T cell receptor beta chain was sequenced in a study of shared clonotypes between healthy human individuals. Some clones are missing from TCRdb's copy, which holds only in-frame ones; the method was immunoSEQ multiplex PCR. The sample includes 2 million to 2.5 million clones, approximately 90% of them seen just once. Sequencing was performed on naive CD4+ T cells from PBMCs. Subset specified: CD45RA+ positively selected. The clonotype comes from a man between 18 and 35 years old in good health. Some clones in this sample may be carry-over from other donors' samples.

CDR3 sequence: CASSHLAVSSYNEQFF. CDR3 coding DNA: TGCGCCAGCAGCCATCTAGCGGTCAGCTCCTACAATGAGCAGTTCTTC. The V and J genes are TRBV4-3 and TRBJ2-1; 7 bases match TRBD2. Germline V gene data show CDR1 as LGHNA and CDR2 as YSLEER. This CDR3 is 16 amino acids long. V dropped 3 bases and J dropped 0; count of bases not matched to a gene: 5.